This TCR beta chain was found in a study of cytomegalovirus exposure and HLA in healthy donors. Germline lookup yields CDR1 MNHNS and CDR2 SASEGT. The CDR3 is made up of 12 amino acids. Trimming cost V 6 bases and J 5 bases; bases outside gene matches: 4. The study ran its PCR with 60 Vbeta and 13 Jbeta primers. The table came from immunoSEQ multiplex PCR; TCRdb's copy has only in-frame clones and leaves some out. The table lists about 170,000 clones. General observations from the study: Testing in vitro showed a few CMV-associated chains specific for CMV antigens.

As for this clone: Antigen unknown.

The chain is built from TRBV6-1 and TRBJ2-7, with 7 bases matching TRBD1. This clonotype originated in a woman aged 60-70 years in good health and CMV-seronegative. The specimen was PBMCs. This CDR3 is CASSFTGDEQYF. The CDR3 nucleotides read TGTGCCAGCAGCTTCACAGGGGACGAGCAGTACTTC.